This TCR beta chain was sequenced during a study of T cell responses to AZD1222 COVID-19 vaccine (dated by TCRdb to the early 2020s). For context, the study as a whole: Because spike-specific TCR depth and breadth did not differ between the two schedules, AZD1222 recipients who got a second dose at roughly 4 weeks were pooled with those who got a second dose at roughly 12 weeks. Trial participants were enrolled by age into subgroups of 18-55, 56-69 and 70-plus years, and roughly 150, 30 and 60 TCR-sequenced participants, respectively, were included in these subgroups. A total of just over 230 trial participants underwent TCR sequencing, of whom around 200 received two doses of AZD1222 and about 26 received two doses of the MenACWY control vaccine.

As to this clone: The clone's antigen remains unknown. The record has no base qualities; no much larger clone is one base away.

The CDR3 regions of human TCRbeta chains were subjected to immunosequencing. The study's own analysis went as follows. TCRs in the repertoires were matched against a reference library of SARS-CoV-2-specific TCRs that had been generated with the MIRA antigen-specificity platform. Breadth was defined as the fraction of unique TCRs that were SARS-CoV-2-associated. Depth was defined as the fraction of total T cells that were SARS-CoV-2-associated. Using the MIRA data, each spike-specific TCR was mapped to the spike region that the TCR reacts to and placed in a CD4 or CD8 class. Log10-transformed breadth and depth values were compared by one-way ANOVA with Sidak's multiple comparisons tests. TCRdb stores this immuneACCESS table with in-frame sequences only. Part of the clones is absent; in the studies checked, under half of the shortfall reflects unresolved V genes, and no reason is known for the rest. That table furnishes V, J and clone size, whereas the DNA furnished D and trimming. The sample includes 130,000 to 150,000 clones, with about nine tenths observed a single time. About 3.4% of the sample is in the top ten clones.

Findings and caveats that apply to the study as a whole: Participants were mostly white British and included more females than males, and it was suggested by the authors that clonal diversity may have been underestimated. Reportedly, almost half of the unique spike-specific TCRs recognized epitopes lying outside the regions that are mutated in the B.1.351 and B.1.1.7 variants. The 56-69-year group was small, and its depth increase did not reach significance, likely because of low power. After two AZD1222 doses, both the breadth and the depth of spike-specific TCRs were significantly higher than at day 0 and than in MenACWY recipients. Conclusions about previously exposed vaccinees are limited, since just five to seven AZD1222 recipients were seropositive for SARS-CoV-2 at baseline. The vaccine-associated CD4 TCRs covered the entire spike protein, and the dominant responses fell in regions 160-218 and 743-854. Because no day 14 peak-response samples were available, repertoires were characterized only after the peak T cell response.

Read against the paper, the sample's time point label means: baseline before first vaccination. Samples from vaccinated people were obtained from the UK trials COV001 and COV002, which included a single-blind randomized controlled phase 2/3 trial of AZD1222 (ChAdOx1 nCoV-19) in healthy adults. For TCRbeta chain sequencing, PBMC samples from trial participants were taken at day 0 and at day 28 after the second dose. The CDR3 contains 13 residues, cysteine and phenylalanine counted. The sequence is cut down to CDR3 DNA, 39 bases in frame from base 1. V loses 3 bases of germline sequence and J loses 7 bases, and the interval between the two ends is 12 bases.

The receptor's source is an adult in good health. This chain joins TRBV23-1 to TRBJ1-1; no confident D gene assignment can be made. TRBV23-1 is an ORF; its function is uncertain. The specimen comprised peripheral blood, sampled on day 0 of AZD1222 vaccination. The bases are TGCGCCAGCAGTCATTCGGACGGAGATGAAGCTTTCTTT. Its translation reads: CASSHSDGDEAFF.